This is a list of T cell receptor beta chains from one sample in a study of cytomegalovirus exposure and HLA in healthy donors. Only in-frame clones appear in the TCRdb table, and some are missing; sequencing was by immunoSEQ multiplex PCR. The table lists 90,000 to 140,000 clones, about three quarters of them singletons, with over 6.5% in the top ten. Sequenced material: PBMCs. The source is a woman aged 40-49 years in good health and CMV-seropositive. CDR3s include the opening cysteine and the closing phenylalanine or tryptophan. A D gene is named only where the DNA matches it firmly. Size is omitted from some rows. Given values are once, few, many or a class for expanded clones.

j_call,v_call,d_call,clone_size,cdr3_aa
TRBJ1-6,TRBV2,NA,NA,CASSEYRSNSPLHF
TRBJ2-3,TRBV7-2,NA,NA,CASSTRGRNTDTQYF
TRBJ1-1,TRBV28,TRBD1,NA,CASSSGGQVAFF
TRBJ1-4,TRBV11-2,NA,NA,CASSLTPGRKNEKLFF
TRBJ1-4,TRBV7-8,TRBD1,NA,CASSPGTGGEKLFF
TRBJ2-2,TRBV28,NA,NA,CASTTQGSGELFF
TRBJ2-5,TRBV11-2,TRBD2,NA,CASSPRTRETQYF
TRBJ2-3,TRBV5-1,NA,NA,CASSLGTSWDTQYF
TRBJ1-6,TRBV5-1,TRBD1,NA,CASSQTGPLLHF
TRBJ1-3,TRBV11-2,TRBD1,NA,CASTPLRQGGNTIYF
TRBJ1-2,TRBV19,NA,NA,CASSINTNYGYTF
TRBJ1-3,TRBV7-8,TRBD1,NA,CASSLGQGALGHTIYF
TRBJ2-1,TRBV7-2,TRBD1,NA,CASSRTGGRGNEQFF
TRBJ2-5,TRBV7-9,NA,few,CASSLNREETQYF
TRBJ1-2,TRBV11-2,TRBD1,NA,CASSLVATGVYGYTF
TRBJ1-5,TRBV9,NA,NA,CASSVLVDQPQHF
TRBJ1-1,TRBV7-9,NA,few,CASSEQTNTEAFF